Presented here are 17 T cell receptor beta chains from one specimen sequenced in a study of cytomegalovirus exposure and HLA in healthy donors. The repertoire was sequenced with immunoSEQ multiplex PCR; TCRdb's copy has only in-frame clones and lacks some. Among under 200,000 clones listed, 95% to 97% were seen once. Specimen: PBMCs. The receptors were gathered from a woman aged 18-29 years in good health and CMV-seronegative.

The chain has TRBV6-5 and TRBJ1-1; 8 bases agree with TRBD1. V lost 2 bases, J lost 2 bases, and 4 bases stayed unmatched. CDR1 and CDR2 from the germline V gene are MNHEY and SVGAGI. This CDR3 comprises 15 residues. DNA for the CDR3: TGTGCCAGCAGTTACGACAGGGGACCAAACACTGAAGCTTTCTTT. This codes for CASSYDRGPNTEAFF.

The chain links TRBV5-4 to TRBJ2-2, with 12 bases identical to TRBD2. Germline CDR1 reads SGHNT; CDR2 reads YYREEE (reference sequence). The length of the CDR3 is 18 residues. Losses at the gene ends were 4 bases for V and 0 bases for J; bases not matched to a gene: 7. As DNA, the CDR3 is TGTGCCAGCAGCCAGACTAGCGGGGGCTATCCGAACACCGGGGAGCTGTTTTTT. Its protein product is CASSQTSGGYPNTGELFF.

V usage is TRBV16 and J usage is TRBJ1-2; D is possibly TRBD1 (5 bases). The CDR3 loop spans 15 amino acids. V gave up 0 bases and J gave up 6 bases, with 14 bases separating them. Germline V gene data show CDR1 as KGHSY and CDR2 as FQNENV. The chain's CDR3 is CASSQSIQGGHGYTF. In nucleotides, the CDR3 is TGTGCCAGCAGCCAATCTATCCAGGGAGGGCATGGCTACACCTTC.

The J gene is TRBJ1-1, the V gene TRBV19; 8 bases are a match to TRBD1. Per the germline V gene, CDR1 is LNHDA and CDR2 is SQIVND (reference sequence). With 5 bases clipped from V and 5 bases from J, the junction kept 10 bases outside the gene matches. This CDR3 region has 15 residues. The CDR3 reads CASSWAGGWGTEAFF. The CDR3 DNA is TGTGCCAGTAGTTGGGCAGGGGGCTGGGGGACTGAAGCTTTCTTT.

The chain joins TRBV7-2 to TRBJ2-2; 9 bases match TRBD1. CDR1 is SGHTA and CDR2 is FQGNSA in the germline V gene. The CDR3 runs to 15 residues. The ends lost 1 base at V and 4 bases at J; junction bases unmatched: 1. CDR3 in DNA: TGTGCCAGCAGCTTAGACAGGGGGCGCACCGGGGAGCTGTTTTTT. Translation gives CASSLDRGRTGELFF.

The chain links TRBV7-9 to TRBJ2-2; 8 positions agree with TRBD2. This CDR3 is 17 amino acids long. The V segment lost 6 bases and the J segment 2 bases; nucleotides outside the gene matches: 11. Looked up from germline, CDR1 is SEHNR and CDR2 is FQNEAQ (reference sequence). CDR3 amino acids: CASSWREAGPNTGELFF. CDR3 nucleotide sequence: TGTGCCAGCAGTTGGCGGGAGGCGGGACCCAACACCGGGGAGCTGTTTTTT. The full variable domain, with the rest looked up from reference TRBV7-9 and TRBJ2-2, is DTGVSQNPRHKITKRGQNVTFRCDPISEHNRLYWYRQTLGQGPEFLTYFQNEAQLEKSRLLSDRFSAERPKGSFSTLEIQRTEQGDSAMYLCASSWREAGPNTGELFFGEGSRLTVL.

V is TRBV2 and J is TRBJ1-1; weak D call: TRBD1 (6 bases). The CDR3 is made up of 13 amino acids. V was pared by 10 bases and J by 4 bases, with 16 bases between. Germline V CDR1 and CDR2: SNHLY, FYNNEI. The DNA for the CDR3 is TGTGCCAACAGGGTATGGAGGGGCACTGAAGCTTTCTTT. It encodes CANRVWRGTEAFF. Complete variable domain (other parts from reference TRBV2 and TRBJ1-1): EPEVTQTPSHQVTQMGQEVILRCVPISNHLYFYWYRQILGQKVEFLVSFYNNEISEKSEIFDDQFSVERPDGSNFTLKIRSTKLEDSAMYFCANRVWRGTEAFFGQGTRLTVV.

The chain has TRBV11-1 and TRBJ2-3, with a possible D match to TRBD1 (6 bases). V gave up 7 bases and J gave up 2 bases, with 13 bases separating them. CDR1 and CDR2 from the germline V gene are SGHAT and FQDESV (reference sequence). This CDR3 is built from 14 residues. Here the CDR3 DNA reads TGTGCCAGCACCCTTGGACAGACCACAGATACGCAGTATTTT. Translation gives CASTLGQTTDTQYF.

A remark on this clone: At one of its ends the junction is not consistent with the germline gene, which may arise from a read error. The chain couples TRBV7-2 to TRBJ2-3; 12 bases are shared with TRBD2. Per germline, CDR1 SGHTA and CDR2 FQGNSA. CDR3 size: 15 residues. The CDR3 spells CASNLRTSGADTQYF. In DNA form, the CDR3 reads TGTGCCAGCAACTTAAGGACTAGCGGGGCGGATACGCAGTATTTT.

The chain uses TRBV5-5 and TRBJ1-1, with D perhaps TRBD1 (5 bases). The CDR3 is 13 residues long. V was cut by 2 bases and J by 1 base, with 6 bases left in between. The V gene's germline CDR1 is SGHKS and CDR2 YYEKEE (reference sequence). CDR3 coding DNA: TGTGCCAGCAGCTTAAGGGGGAACACTGAAGCTTTCTTT. Residues: CASSLRGNTEAFF.

The chain employs TRBV18 and TRBJ2-7, with 9 bases matching TRBD1. Trimming cost V 6 bases and J 4 bases; bases outside gene matches: 4. CDR1 and CDR2 (germline): KGHSH, LQKENI. The CDR3 has 13 amino acids. CDR3 nucleotide sequence: TGTGCCAGCTCGCCCGGGACAGGGTACGAGCAGTACTTC. Protein: CASSPGTGYEQYF.

The V call is TRBV7-3, the J call TRBJ2-5, with D perhaps TRBD1 (5 bases). Germline lookup yields CDR1 SGHTA and CDR2 FQGTGA. The CDR3 has 16 residues. Trimming took off 1 base at V and 5 bases at J, with 17 bases between the two ends. CDR3 sequence reads: CASSLSGRGRLETQYF. The DNA for the CDR3 is TGTGCCAGCAGCTTAAGCGGTAGGGGAAGGCTCGAGACCCAGTACTTC.

The V and J genes are TRBV9 and TRBJ2-1; 7 positions agree with TRBD2. The CDR3 contains 15 residues. Germline V gene data show CDR1 as SGDLS and CDR2 as YYNGEE. J was trimmed by 4 bases and V by 0 bases; bases with no gene match: 4. DNA for the CDR3: TGTGCCAGCAGCGTAGGATTAGCGGGTTACAATGAGCAGTTCTTC. Residues: CASSVGLAGYNEQFF. The full variable domain, its missing parts supplied by reference TRBV9 and TRBJ2-1, is DSGVTQTPKHLITATGQRVTLRCSPRSGDLSVYWYQQSLDQGLQFLIQYYNGEERAKGNILERFSAQQFPDLHSELNLSSLELGDSALYFCASSVGLAGYNEQFFGPGTRLTVL.

The chain links TRBV9 to TRBJ1-6, with TRBD1 matching over 10 bases. In germline, CDR1 is SGDLS, CDR2 YYNGEE. V gave up 2 bases and J gave up 7 bases; unmatched junction bases: 6. This CDR3 spans 16 amino acids. The CDR3 sequence is CASSVGTGVKNSPLHF. CDR3 nucleotide sequence: TGTGCCAGCAGCGTTGGGACAGGGGTGAAAAATTCACCCCTCCACTTT.

The chain links TRBV12-5 to TRBJ2-1; 9 nucleotides line up with TRBD1. In germline, CDR1 is LGHNT, CDR2 FRNRAP. With V trimmed by 10 bases and J by 9 bases, 19 bases remained unmatched. The CDR3 is 16 amino acids. The CDR3 DNA follows: TGTGCTACTAGATTCTCACCCGGGACAGGGAGAGGTGAGCAGTTCTTC. Residues: CATRFSPGTGRGEQFF.

The chain combines TRBV5-1 with TRBJ1-1, with D unclear. The CDR3 sequence is 13 residues long. V was clipped by 2 bases and J by 0 bases, with 5 bases between them. Germline V lookup: CDR1 SGHRS, CDR2 YFSETQ. CDR3 sequence reads: CASSFQMNTEAFF. The DNA of the CDR3 is TGCGCCAGCAGCTTTCAGATGAACACTGAAGCTTTCTTT.

This clone was observed once. V is TRBV15 and J is TRBJ2-5, with a possible D match to TRBD1 (6 bases). Germline CDR1 is LNHNV and CDR2 is YYDKDF (reference sequence). V was shortened by 3 bases and J by 2 bases, with 19 bases between the two germline ends. This CDR3 region has 17 residues. The CDR3 sequence is CATSRGAAGAAQETQYF. The CDR3 DNA reads TGTGCCACCAGCAGGGGGGCCGCCGGGGCAGCTCAAGAGACCCAGTACTTC.